Below, one T cell receptor beta chain is given with its context. Which antigen it targets is not known. No per-base quality is available; no much larger clone lies one base away. The entire isolated RNA was reverse transcribed using the High Capacity cDNA Reverse Transcription Kit, and thus expressed TCRB transcripts were sequenced. Deep immunoSEQ sequencing was performed on naive, central memory and regulatory T cell samples, with an average of about 4 million total reads per sample. Sorted cells were lysed in RLT buffer and RNA was extracted with DNase-treated RNeasy Micro or Mini kits, depending on cell number. Each cell subset was processed on its own to prevent cross-contamination, while patient and healthy donor samples were processed together. Using the immunoSEQ multiplex PCR, TCRB sequences were amplified from cDNA into 87-bp fragments spanning the CDR3 region. The amplicons were sequenced using the Illumina HiSeq platform. The original pipeline was this. PCR bias was computationally corrected using synthetic template baselines, reads within Hamming distance 2 were collapsed, and singletons that could not be merged were discarded. By aligning reads against IMGT, V, D and J genes, CDR3 length, and insertions or deletions at six rearrangement sites were assigned. Within each subset, clonotype counts were normalized to sorted cell number, after which true diversity and Gini coefficients were computed with the tcR R package. Repertoire sharing was quantified using the overlap coefficient calculated on TCRB nucleotide sequences. Out-of-frame TCRB sequences from naive cells were analyzed as a proxy for the pre-selection repertoire. Drawn from immuneACCESS, this table holds only the in-frame rearrangements with V and J called that TCRdb kept. Clones are partly lost; checked studies trace under half to an unresolved V gene and leave the rest unexplained. The D gene and trimming were derived from the DNA, and the V and J assignments and clone size from that table. The sample has hundreds of thousands of clones on record, roughly 12% of them singletons. The ten largest make up approximately 0.02% of the sample.

The sample belongs to a study of beta chain features in type 1 diabetes (dated by TCRdb to the late 2010s). Study-level background: Mean age, gender distribution, total cell number and subset yield did not differ between patients and healthy donors. A total of approximately 100,000,000 sorted cells were examined across all samples, and the number of cells per subset was strongly correlated with RNA yield. The study compared the TCRB repertoires of sorted circulating CD4+ T cell subsets in recently diagnosed type 1 diabetes patients with those in matched healthy donors. Whereas all 28 donors provided naive and central memory subsets, regulatory and stem cell-like memory subsets were isolated from just 8 patients and about 8 healthy donors. Overall results and qualifications from the work: Because small numbers of individuals were included in the HLA sub-analyses, any influence of HLA type on TCRB rearrangement was left unresolved. Naive, central memory and regulatory TCRB repertoires appeared more similar among patients than among healthy donors. Patients with type 1 diabetes made fewer insertions and deleted more nucleotides at VDJ recombination sites, implying thymic rearrangement abnormalities. Type 1 diabetes patients showed a moderate but significant shortening of TCRB CDR3 length in all four CD4+ subsets. Because cDNA rather than genomic DNA was sequenced, highly expressing activated cells could have been over-represented, although no difference in activation and CD3 levels was found between groups. Shorter templates might be favored by PCR, yet because patient and control samples were amplified and corrected together, any such skew would affect both groups equally.

From each donor, a single peripheral blood sample of around 120 mL on average was drawn into heparinised tubes. Naive, central memory, regulatory and stem cell-like memory CD4+ T cells were sorted on a BD FACSAria II using a panel including CD45RO, CCR7, CD25, CD127, CD95 and CD27. A purity above 95% was achieved for all sorted populations. PBMCs were separated immediately by Lymphoprep density gradient centrifugation and were stained directly, without being cultured. To minimize batch effects, samples were stained and sorted in pairs, one healthy donor with one patient per experiment. The CDR3 has 15 amino acids, counting the end cysteine and phenylalanine. Left in the record is the CDR3 DNA by itself, 45 bases read in frame from the first base. The trim is 5 bases for V and 2 bases for J, with a gap of 16 bases between the germline ends. According to the germline V gene (reference sequence), CDR1 reads LNHDA and CDR2 reads SQIVND.

Sequenced: naive CD4+ T cells from blood. The sample's cell subset or site label, decoded: true naive CD4+ T cells. The source is a man between 18 and 29 years old with type 1 diabetes. The sequence links TRBV19 to TRBJ2-7; the D element might be TRBD1 or TRBD2, as each aligns at 5 bases. The nucleotide sequence is TGTGCCAGTAGTTTCTTTCCCGGGACCCCCTACGAGCAGTACTTC. Translated, this is CASSFFPGTPYEQYF.